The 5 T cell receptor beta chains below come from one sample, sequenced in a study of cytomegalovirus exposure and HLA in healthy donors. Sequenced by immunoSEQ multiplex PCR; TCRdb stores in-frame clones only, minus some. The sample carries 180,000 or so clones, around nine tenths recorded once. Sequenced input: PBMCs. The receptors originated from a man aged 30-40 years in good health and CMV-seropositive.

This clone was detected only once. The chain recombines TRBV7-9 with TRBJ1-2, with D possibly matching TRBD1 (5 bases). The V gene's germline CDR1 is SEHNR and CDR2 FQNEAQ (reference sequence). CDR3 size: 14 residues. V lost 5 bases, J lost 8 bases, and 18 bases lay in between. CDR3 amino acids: CASSQSQGVVGYTF. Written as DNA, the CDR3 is TGTGCCAGCAGCCAAAGCCAGGGCGTGGTAGGCTACACCTTC.

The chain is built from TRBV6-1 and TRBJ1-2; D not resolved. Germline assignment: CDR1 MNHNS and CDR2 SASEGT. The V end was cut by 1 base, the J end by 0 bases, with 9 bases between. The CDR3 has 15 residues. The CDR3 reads CASSEVSLANYGYTF. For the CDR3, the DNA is TGTGCCAGCAGTGAAGTTAGTCTAGCTAACTATGGCTACACCTTC.

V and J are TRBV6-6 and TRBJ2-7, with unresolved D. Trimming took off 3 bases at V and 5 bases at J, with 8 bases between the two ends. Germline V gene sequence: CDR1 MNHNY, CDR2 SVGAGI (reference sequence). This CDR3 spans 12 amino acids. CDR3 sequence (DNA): TGTGCCAGCAGTTATGACCGGGACGAGCAGTACTTC. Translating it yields CASSYDRDEQYF.

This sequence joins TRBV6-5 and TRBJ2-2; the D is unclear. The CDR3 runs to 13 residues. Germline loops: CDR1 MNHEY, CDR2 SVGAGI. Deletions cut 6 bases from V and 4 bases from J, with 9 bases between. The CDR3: CASRWASTGELFF. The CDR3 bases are TGTGCCAGCAGGTGGGCGTCCACCGGGGAGCTGTTTTTT.

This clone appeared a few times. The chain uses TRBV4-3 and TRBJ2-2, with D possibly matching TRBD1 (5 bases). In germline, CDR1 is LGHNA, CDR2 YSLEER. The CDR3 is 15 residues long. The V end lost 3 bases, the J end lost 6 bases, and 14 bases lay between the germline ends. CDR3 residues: CASSQSAGWAGELFF. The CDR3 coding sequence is TGCGCCAGCAGCCAGTCGGCAGGGTGGGCCGGGGAGCTGTTTTTT.